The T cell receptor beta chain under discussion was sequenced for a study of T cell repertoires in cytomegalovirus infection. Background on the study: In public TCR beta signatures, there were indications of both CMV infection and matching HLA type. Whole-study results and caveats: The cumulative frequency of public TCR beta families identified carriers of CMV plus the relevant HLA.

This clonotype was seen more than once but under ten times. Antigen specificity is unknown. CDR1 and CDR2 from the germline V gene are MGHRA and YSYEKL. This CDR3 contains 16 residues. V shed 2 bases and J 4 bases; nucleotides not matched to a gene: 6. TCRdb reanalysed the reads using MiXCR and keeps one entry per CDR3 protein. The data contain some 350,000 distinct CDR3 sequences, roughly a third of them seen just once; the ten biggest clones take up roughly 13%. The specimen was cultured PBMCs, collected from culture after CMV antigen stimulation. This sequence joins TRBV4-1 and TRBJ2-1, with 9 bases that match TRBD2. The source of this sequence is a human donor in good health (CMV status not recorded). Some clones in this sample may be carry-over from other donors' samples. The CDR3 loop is CASSQTGTSRYNEQFF. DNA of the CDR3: TGCGCCAGCAGCCAAACCGGGACTAGCAGATACAATGAGCAGTTCTTC.